This T cell receptor (beta chain) is from a study of T cell responses to AZD1222 COVID-19 vaccine. Study-wide results and caveats: Reportedly, nearly half the spike-specific TCRs target unmutated variant regions. Spike-specific TCRs gained breadth and depth after people received two AZD1222 doses. Vaccine-associated CD4 TCRs ranged over spike, dominating at 160-218 and 743-854. Donors were chiefly white British, with a greater number of females, and clonal diversity was perhaps underestimated.

Here immunoSEQ multiplex PCR was the method, and the copy in TCRdb shows in-frame clones only, minus some. The sample has about 100,000 clones, around nine tenths seen once. Concerning this clone: The antigen remains undetermined.

Germline values: CDR1 LGHNA, CDR2 YSLEER. CDR3 size: 16 residues. The V end lost 0 bases, the J end lost 5 bases, and 17 bases lay between the germline ends. The V and J genes are TRBV4-3 and TRBJ2-7; tentatively, D is TRBD1 (5 bases). The clonotype comes from an adult in good health. Here the sequenced sample was peripheral blood, taken on day 0 of AZD1222 vaccination. DNA of the CDR3: TGCGCCAGCAGCCAAGAATTAGGGGAAGGTGATCACGAGCAGTACTTC. It specifies CASSQELGEGDHEQYF.